The source of this T cell receptor (beta chain) is a study of T cells of healthy individuals. TCRdb re-analysed the 5' RACE reads in MiXCR, keeping a single row per CDR3 protein. The data contain 40,000 to 45,000 distinct CDR3 sequences, 4% to 5% of them seen just once; the ten biggest clones take up 9% to 10%. V was cut by 6 bases and J by 2 bases, with 5 bases left in between. The germline V gene has CDR1 MNHEY and CDR2 SVGAGI. The CDR3 has 13 residues. This clonotype was seen a few times. This clonotype originated in a human donor in good health. V usage is TRBV6-5 and J usage is TRBJ2-6; no firm D call. The DNA of the CDR3 is TGTGCCAGCAGGGCTCCTGGGGCCAACGTCCTGACTTTC. It is translated as CASRAPGANVLTF.